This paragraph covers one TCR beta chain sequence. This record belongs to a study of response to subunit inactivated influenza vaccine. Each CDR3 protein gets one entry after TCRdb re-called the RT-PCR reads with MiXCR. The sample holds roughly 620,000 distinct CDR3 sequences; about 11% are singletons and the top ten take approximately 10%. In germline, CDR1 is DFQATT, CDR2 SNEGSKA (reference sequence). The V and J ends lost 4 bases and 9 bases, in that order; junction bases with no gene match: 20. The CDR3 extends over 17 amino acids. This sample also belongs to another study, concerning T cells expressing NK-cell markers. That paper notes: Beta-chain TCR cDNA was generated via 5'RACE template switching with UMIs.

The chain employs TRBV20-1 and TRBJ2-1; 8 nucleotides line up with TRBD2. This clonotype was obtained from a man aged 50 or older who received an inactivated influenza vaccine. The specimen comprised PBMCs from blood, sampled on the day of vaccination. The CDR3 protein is CSATSARLASGRGEQFF. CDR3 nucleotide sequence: TGCAGTGCTACAAGCGCCCGACTAGCGTCAGGCCGGGGTGAGCAGTTCTTC.